This TCR beta chain was observed in a study of blood T cells in healthy people across ages. Study-level results: Higher naive T cell percentage went strongly together with higher TCR beta diversity.

This clonotype was seen repeatedly, ten times or more. Antigen unknown. Per the germline V gene, CDR1 is SGHVS and CDR2 is FQNEAQ. The CDR3 extends over 14 amino acids. V was clipped by 5 bases and J by 5 bases, with 13 bases between them. A second about 7 to 12 cycle PCR used barcoded and J-beta primers. TCRdb itself ran the 5' RACE reads through MiXCR, one entry per CDR3 protein. The data hold around 1,700,000 distinct CDR3 sequences, with approximately 28% observed a single time. The rearrangement links TRBV7-8 to TRBJ1-5; maybe TRBD1 (6 bases). Sequenced: blood. This TCR was sampled from a woman aged 25 to 39 in good health. CDR3 bases: TGTGCCAGCAGCCCCCGGACAGCAGATCAGCCCCAGCATTTT. Protein product: CASSPRTADQPQHF.